This is a list of T cell receptor beta chains from one sample in a study of T-cell memory formation after mild COVID-19. TCRdb passed the 5' RACE reads through MiXCR, listing each CDR3 protein once. Counted here are roughly 100,000 distinct CDR3 sequences, approximately 15% occurring once; the ten biggest clones make up roughly two fifths. The sample consisted of PBMCs or a T cell subset sorted from them (not recorded which). All receptors come from a man between 18 and 29 years old who had mild COVID-19 (a few samples of this study predate the infection). Cell type and time point are not known. CDR3s include the opening cysteine and the closing phenylalanine or tryptophan. The order of the fields is J gene, clone size, V gene, D gene, CDR3 protein, CDR3 DNA. D genes are given only for firm matches. Some rows mark clone size as missing; the rest say once, few, many or name a class of expanded clone.

TRBJ1-1 | many | TRBV5-1 | NA | CASSLTGTEAFF | TGCGCCAGCAGCTTGACGGGGACTGAAGCTTTCTTT
TRBJ2-5 | NA | TRBV11-2 | NA | CASSPDPAQETQYF | TGTGCCAGCAGCCCAGATCCGGCCCAAGAGACCCAGTACTTC
TRBJ2-7 | few | TRBV11-1 | NA | CASSSDRPYEQYF | TGTGCCAGCAGCTCGGACCGCCCCTACGAGCAGTACTTC
TRBJ2-3 | many | TRBV4-1 | NA | CASSLPPRAEDTQYF | TGCGCCAGCAGCCTCCCCCCGCGGGCAGAAGATACGCAGTATTTT
TRBJ1-6 | NA | TRBV23-1 | NA | CASSPHRGHSSYNSPLHF | TGCGCCAGCAGTCCCCACCGGGGCCACAGCTCCTATAATTCACCCCTCCACTTT
TRBJ2-1 | many | TRBV11-2 | TRBD2 | CASSSGARTYNEQFF | TGTGCCAGCAGCAGCGGGGCCCGGACCTACAATGAGCAGTTCTTC
TRBJ1-1 | few | TRBV7-8 | NA | CASSLRRVRWENTEAFF | TGTGCCAGCAGTCTCCGTAGGGTTCGGTGGGAGAACACTGAAGCTTTCTTT
TRBJ2-3 | many | TRBV5-1 | NA | CASSLAGADTQYF | TGCGCCAGCAGCTTGGCGGGCGCAGATACGCAGTATTTT
TRBJ1-5 | NA | TRBV27 | NA | CASRSHRDNNQPQHF | TGTGCCAGCAGGTCCCACCGGGACAATAATCAGCCCCAGCATTTT
TRBJ2-1 | many | TRBV4-1 | TRBD2 | CASSHYSGEQFF | TGCGCCAGCAGCCATTATAGCGGGGAGCAGTTCTTC